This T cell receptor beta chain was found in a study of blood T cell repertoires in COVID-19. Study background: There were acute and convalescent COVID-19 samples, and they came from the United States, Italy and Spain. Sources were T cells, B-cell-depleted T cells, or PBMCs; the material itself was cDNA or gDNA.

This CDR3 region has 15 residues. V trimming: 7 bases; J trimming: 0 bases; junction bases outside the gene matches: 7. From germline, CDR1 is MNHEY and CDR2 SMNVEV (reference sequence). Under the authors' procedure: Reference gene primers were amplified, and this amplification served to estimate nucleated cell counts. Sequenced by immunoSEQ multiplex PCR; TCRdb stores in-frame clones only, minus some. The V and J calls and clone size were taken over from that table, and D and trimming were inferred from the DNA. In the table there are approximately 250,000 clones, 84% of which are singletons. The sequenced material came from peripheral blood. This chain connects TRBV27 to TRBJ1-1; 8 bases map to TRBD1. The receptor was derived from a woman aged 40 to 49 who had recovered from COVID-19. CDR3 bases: TGTGCCAGCACTACAGGGGGGAACGTGAACACTGAAGCTTTCTTT. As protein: CASTTGGNVNTEAFF.